The subject of this entry is one T cell receptor (beta chain). Its antigen is currently unknown. As for time point: after neoadjuvant nivolumab, at surgical resection. Patients had newly diagnosed, untreated stage II-IVA oral cavity squamous cell carcinoma. Patients had HPV-negative, locally advanced oral cavity squamous cell carcinoma. TCRdb's copy holds only in-frame clones and misses some; the assay was immunoSEQ multiplex PCR. The data hold 12,000 or so clones, with roughly two thirds observed a single time. These data belong to a study of neoadjuvant anti-PD-1 for oral cavity cancer. Points from the study as a whole: Higher pretreatment Treg/Th17 ratios tracked higher pretreatment blood clonality.

The clonotype originates from a person aged 35 to 85 with oral cavity squamous cell carcinoma. The starting material was PBMCs, obtained after nivolumab (anti-PD-1) treatment.

CDR3 nucleotide sequence: TGTGCCACGACTCCAGGGGGAGAGACCCAGTACTTC. Translating it yields CATTPGGETQYF. V is TRBV10-3 and J is TRBJ2-5; 7 bases align to TRBD1. Germline CDR1 reads ENHRY; CDR2 reads SYGVKD. V shed 10 bases and J 4 bases; nucleotides not matched to a gene: 6. The CDR3 is made up of 12 amino acids.